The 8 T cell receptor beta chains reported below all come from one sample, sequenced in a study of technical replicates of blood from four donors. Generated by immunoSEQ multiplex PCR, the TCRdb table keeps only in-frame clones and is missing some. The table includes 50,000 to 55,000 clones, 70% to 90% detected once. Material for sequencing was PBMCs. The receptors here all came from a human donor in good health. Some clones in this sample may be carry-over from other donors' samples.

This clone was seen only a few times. CDR3 nucleotide sequence: TGTGCCACCAGCAGAGATCGGGGCGGGGGGTATGACGAGCAGTACTTC. It yields the protein CATSRDRGGGYDEQYF. The rearrangement links TRBV15 to TRBJ2-7, with TRBD2 matching 8 bases. V lost 0 bases to trimming and J lost 5 bases; unmatched junction nucleotides: 9. This CDR3 has 16 amino acids. Germline V gives CDR1 LNHNV, CDR2 YYDKDF (reference sequence).

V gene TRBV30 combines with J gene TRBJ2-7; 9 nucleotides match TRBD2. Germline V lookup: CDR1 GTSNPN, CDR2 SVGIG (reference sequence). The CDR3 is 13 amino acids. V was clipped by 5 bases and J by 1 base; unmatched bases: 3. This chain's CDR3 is CAWVAGASYEQYF. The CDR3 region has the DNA TGTGCCTGGGTAGCGGGAGCTTCCTACGAGCAGTACTTC.

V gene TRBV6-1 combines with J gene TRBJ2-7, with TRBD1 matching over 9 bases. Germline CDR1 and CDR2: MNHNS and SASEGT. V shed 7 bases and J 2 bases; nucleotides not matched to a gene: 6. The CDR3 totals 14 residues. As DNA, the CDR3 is TGTGCCAGCAATACAGGGGGCGGAACCTACGAGCAGTACTTC. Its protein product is CASNTGGGTYEQYF.

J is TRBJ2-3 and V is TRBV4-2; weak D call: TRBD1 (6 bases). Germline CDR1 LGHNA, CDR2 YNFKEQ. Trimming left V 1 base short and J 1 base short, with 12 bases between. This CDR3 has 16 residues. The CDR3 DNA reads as TGTGCCAGCAGCCAAGTTGGTCAGGGGCGCACAGATACGCAGTATTTT. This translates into CASSQVGQGRTDTQYF.

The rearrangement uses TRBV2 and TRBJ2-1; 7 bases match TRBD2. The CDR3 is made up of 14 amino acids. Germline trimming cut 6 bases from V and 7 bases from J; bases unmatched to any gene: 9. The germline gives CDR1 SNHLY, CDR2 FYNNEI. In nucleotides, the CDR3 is TGTGCCAGCAGACTCGGGACTACCCTAAATGAGCAGTTCTTC. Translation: CASRLGTTLNEQFF.

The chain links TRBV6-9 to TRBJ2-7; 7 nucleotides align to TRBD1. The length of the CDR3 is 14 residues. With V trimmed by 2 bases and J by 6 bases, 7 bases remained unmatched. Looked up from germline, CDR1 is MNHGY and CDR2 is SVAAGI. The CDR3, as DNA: TGTGCCAGCAGTTATCTAGGGACAGCGCCCGAGCAGTACTTC. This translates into CASSYLGTAPEQYF.

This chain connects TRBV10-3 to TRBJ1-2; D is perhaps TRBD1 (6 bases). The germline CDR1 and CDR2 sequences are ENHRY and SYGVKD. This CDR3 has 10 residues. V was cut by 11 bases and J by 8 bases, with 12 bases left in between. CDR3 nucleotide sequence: TGTGCCTCCCGACAGGTGGGCTACACCTTC. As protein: CASRQVGYTF.

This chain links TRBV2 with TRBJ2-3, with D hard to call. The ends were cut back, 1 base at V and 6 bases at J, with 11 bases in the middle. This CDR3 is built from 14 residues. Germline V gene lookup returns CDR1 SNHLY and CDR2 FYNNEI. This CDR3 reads CASSEGPIVDTQYF. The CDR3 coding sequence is TGTGCCAGCAGTGAAGGGCCCATTGTTGATACGCAGTATTTT. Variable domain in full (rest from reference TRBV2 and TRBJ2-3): EPEVTQTPSHQVTQMGQEVILRCVPISNHLYFYWYRQILGQKVEFLVSFYNNEISEKSEIFDDQFSVERPDGSNFTLKIRSTKLEDSAMYFCASSEGPIVDTQYFGPGTRLTVL.